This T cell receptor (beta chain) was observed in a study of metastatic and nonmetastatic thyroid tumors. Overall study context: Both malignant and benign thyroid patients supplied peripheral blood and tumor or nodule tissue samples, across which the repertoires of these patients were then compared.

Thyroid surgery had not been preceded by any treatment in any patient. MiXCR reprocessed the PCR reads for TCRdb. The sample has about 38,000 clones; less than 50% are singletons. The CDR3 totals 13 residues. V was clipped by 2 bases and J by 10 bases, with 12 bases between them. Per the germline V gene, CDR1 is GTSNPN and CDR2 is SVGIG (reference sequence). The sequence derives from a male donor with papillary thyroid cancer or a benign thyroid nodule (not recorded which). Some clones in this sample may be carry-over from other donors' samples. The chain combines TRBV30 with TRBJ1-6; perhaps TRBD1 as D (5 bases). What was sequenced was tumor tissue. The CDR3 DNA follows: TGTGCCTGGAGTCAAGCAGGGAACTCACCCCTCCACTTT. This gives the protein CAWSQAGNSPLHF.